This T cell receptor (beta chain) came from a study of OX40 agonist ivuxolimab in advanced cancers. Study context: A history of anti-PD-1, anti-PD-L1 or anti-CTLA-4 therapy was acceptable, and approximately 39% had some.

The CDR3 runs to 14 residues. The germline V gene encodes CDR1 LNHDA and CDR2 SQIVND (reference sequence). Trimming cost V 4 bases and J 1 base, with 10 bases left between them. Sequenced by immunoSEQ multiplex PCR; TCRdb stores in-frame clones only, minus some. Of around 38,000 clones listed, roughly four fifths are singletons. The rearrangement uses TRBV19 and TRBJ2-5, with D perhaps TRBD2 (5 bases). The TCR sequence derives from an adult with an advanced solid tumor such as melanoma, head and neck, liver or kidney cancer. The specimen comprised CD4+ or CD8+ T cells sorted from blood, sampled in a trial of the OX40 agonist ivuxolimab. This CDR3 reads CASSRGEAQETQYF. Written as DNA, the CDR3 is TGTGCCAGTAGTAGGGGAGAGGCCCAAGAGACCCAGTACTTC.